The subject of this entry is one TCR beta chain. Its cognate antigen is unknown. PCR amplification relied on 60 Vbeta primers (plus 13 Jbeta primers). TCRdb's table, derived via immunoSEQ multiplex PCR, lists solely in-frame clones and lacks some. This table holds about 40,000 clones, just over 85% found once. The CDR3 runs to 17 residues. V lost 3 bases to trimming and J lost 0 bases; unmatched junction nucleotides: 7. Germline-derived CDR1 and CDR2 are SEHNR and FQNEAQ (reference sequence). The data originate from a study of cytomegalovirus exposure and HLA in healthy donors. Background on the study: The early release's HLA-typed donors yielded approximately 85 million unique TCRs. For the approximately 390 genotyped donors, 65% to 90% fell within the Caucasian-associated ancestry cluster.

Findings and limits, study-wide: Exclusion applied to some V segments, including TRBV6-2 and TRBV6-3, as they were indistinguishable. Highest at DRB1 and lowest at HLA-C, TCR association rates differed among HLA loci in a later analysis.

The V call is TRBV7-9, the J call TRBJ2-2; 7 bases agree with TRBD2. Sequencing input: PBMCs. This sequence was found in a woman in her thirties or forties in good health and CMV-seropositive. Written as DNA, the CDR3 is TGTGCCAGCAGCTTGGAGCTAGCGGACGCGAACACCGGGGAGCTGTTTTTT. It specifies CASSLELADANTGELFF.